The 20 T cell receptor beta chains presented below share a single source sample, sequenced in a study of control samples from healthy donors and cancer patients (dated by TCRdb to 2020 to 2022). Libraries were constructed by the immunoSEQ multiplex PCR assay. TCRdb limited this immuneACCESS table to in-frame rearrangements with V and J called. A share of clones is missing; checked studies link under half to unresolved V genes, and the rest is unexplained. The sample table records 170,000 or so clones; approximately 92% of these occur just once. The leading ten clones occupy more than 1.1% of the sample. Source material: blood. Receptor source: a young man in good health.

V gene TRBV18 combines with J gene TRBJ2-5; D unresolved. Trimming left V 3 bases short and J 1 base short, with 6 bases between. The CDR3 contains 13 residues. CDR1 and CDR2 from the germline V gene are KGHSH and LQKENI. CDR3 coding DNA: TGTGCCAGCTCACCGACAACCCAAGAGACCCAGTACTTC. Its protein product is CASSPTTQETQYF.

The CDR3 DNA reads TGCGCCAGCAGCTTGGGGCTAGCGGGGCAAGAGACCCAGTACTTC. It encodes CASSLGLAGQETQYF. The chain recombines TRBV5-1 with TRBJ2-5; 9 nucleotides match TRBD2. This CDR3 is 15 amino acids long. Trimming removed 0 bases from V and 2 bases from J; junction bases left unmatched: 2. Germline lookup yields CDR1 SGHRS and CDR2 YFSETQ.

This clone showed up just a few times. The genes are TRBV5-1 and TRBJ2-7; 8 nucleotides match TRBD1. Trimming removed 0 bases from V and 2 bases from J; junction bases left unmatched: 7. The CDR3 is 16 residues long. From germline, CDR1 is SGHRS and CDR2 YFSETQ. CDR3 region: CASSLGLGQGAYEQYF. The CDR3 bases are TGCGCCAGCAGCTTGGGGTTAGGACAGGGAGCCTACGAGCAGTACTTC.

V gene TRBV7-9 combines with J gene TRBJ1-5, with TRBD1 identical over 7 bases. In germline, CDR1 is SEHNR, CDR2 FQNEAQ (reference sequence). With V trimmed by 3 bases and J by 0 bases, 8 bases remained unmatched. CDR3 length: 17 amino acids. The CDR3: CASSFWPTGYSNQPQHF. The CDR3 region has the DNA TGTGCCAGCAGCTTTTGGCCGACAGGGTATAGCAATCAGCCCCAGCATTTT.

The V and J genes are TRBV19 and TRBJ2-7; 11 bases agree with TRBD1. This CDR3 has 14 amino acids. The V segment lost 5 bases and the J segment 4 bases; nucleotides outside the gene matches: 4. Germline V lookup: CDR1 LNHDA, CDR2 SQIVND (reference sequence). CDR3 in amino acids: CASSAGTGGYEQYF. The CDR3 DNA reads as TGTGCCAGTAGTGCCGGGACAGGGGGTTACGAGCAGTACTTC.

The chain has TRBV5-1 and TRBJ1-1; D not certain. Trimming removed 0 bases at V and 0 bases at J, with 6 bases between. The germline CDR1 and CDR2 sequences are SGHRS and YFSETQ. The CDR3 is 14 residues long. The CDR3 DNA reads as TGCGCCAGCAGCTTGGACGCGGTGAACACTGAAGCTTTCTTT. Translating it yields CASSLDAVNTEAFF.

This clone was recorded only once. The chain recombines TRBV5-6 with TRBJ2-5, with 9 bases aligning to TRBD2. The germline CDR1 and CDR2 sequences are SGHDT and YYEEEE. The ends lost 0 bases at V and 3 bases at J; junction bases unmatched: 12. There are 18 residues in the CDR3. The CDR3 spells CASSLEVAGGQLEETQYF. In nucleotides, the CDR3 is TGTGCCAGCAGCTTGGAGGTTGCGGGGGGGCAATTAGAAGAGACCCAGTACTTC.

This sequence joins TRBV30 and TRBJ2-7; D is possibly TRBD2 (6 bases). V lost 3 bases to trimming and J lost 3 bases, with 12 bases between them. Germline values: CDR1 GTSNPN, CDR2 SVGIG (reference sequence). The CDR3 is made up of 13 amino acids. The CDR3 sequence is CAWRRAGLYEQYF. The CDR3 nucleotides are TGTGCCTGGAGGAGGGCGGGACTCTACGAGCAGTACTTC. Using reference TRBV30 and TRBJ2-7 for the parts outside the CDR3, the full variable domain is SQTIHQWPATLVQPVGSPLSLECTVEGTSNPNLYWYRQAAGRGLQLLFYSVGIGQISSEVPQNLSASRPQDRQFILSSKKLLLSDSGFYLCAWRRAGLYEQYFGPGTRLTVT.

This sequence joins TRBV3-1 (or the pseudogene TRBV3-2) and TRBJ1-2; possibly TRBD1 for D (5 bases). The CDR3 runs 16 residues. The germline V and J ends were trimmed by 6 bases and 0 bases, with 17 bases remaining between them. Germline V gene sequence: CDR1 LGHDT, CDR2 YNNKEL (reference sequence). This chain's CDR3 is CASSPHTGKTNYGYTF. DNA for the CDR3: TGTGCCAGCAGTCCCCATACAGGAAAGACTAACTATGGCTACACCTTC.

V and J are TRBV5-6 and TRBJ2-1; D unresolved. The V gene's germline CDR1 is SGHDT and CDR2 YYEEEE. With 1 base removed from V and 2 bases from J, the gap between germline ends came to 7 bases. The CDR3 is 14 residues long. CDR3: CASSLPTPYNEQFF. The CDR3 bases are TGTGCCAGCAGCTTGCCCACCCCCTACAATGAGCAGTTCTTC.

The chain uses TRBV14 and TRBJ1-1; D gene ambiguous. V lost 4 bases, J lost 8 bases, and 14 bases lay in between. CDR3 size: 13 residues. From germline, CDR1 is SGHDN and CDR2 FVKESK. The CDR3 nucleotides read TGTGCCAGCAGCCGCCAGCCATCTACCGAAGCTTTCTTT. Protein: CASSRQPSTEAFF.

The CDR3 DNA reads as TGTGCCAGTAGTATTAGCCTTTGGCAAGAGACCCAGTACTTC. Protein: CASSISLWQETQYF. The genes are TRBV19 and TRBJ2-5, with D unresolved. The CDR3 runs to 14 residues. The V end was cut by 3 bases, the J end by 2 bases, with 10 bases between. Germline V gives CDR1 LNHDA, CDR2 SQIVND (reference sequence).

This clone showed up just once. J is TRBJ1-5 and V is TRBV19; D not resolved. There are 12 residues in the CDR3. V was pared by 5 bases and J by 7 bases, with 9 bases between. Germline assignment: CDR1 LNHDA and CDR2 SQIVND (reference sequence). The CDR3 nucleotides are TGTGCCAGTAGTCACGGCCGGCAGCCCCAGCATTTT. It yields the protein CASSHGRQPQHF.

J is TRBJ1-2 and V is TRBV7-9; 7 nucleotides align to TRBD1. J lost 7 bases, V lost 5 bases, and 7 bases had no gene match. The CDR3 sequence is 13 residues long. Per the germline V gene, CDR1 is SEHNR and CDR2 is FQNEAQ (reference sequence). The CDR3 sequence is CASSPGTAAGYTF. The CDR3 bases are TGTGCCAGCAGCCCAGGGACAGCGGCTGGCTACACCTTC.

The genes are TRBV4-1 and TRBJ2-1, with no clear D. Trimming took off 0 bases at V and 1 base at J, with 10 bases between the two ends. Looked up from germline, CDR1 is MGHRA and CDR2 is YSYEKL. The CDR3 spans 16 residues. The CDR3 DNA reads TGCGCCAGCAGCCAAGATACAAGGCAGTCCTACAATGAGCAGTTCTTC. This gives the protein CASSQDTRQSYNEQFF.

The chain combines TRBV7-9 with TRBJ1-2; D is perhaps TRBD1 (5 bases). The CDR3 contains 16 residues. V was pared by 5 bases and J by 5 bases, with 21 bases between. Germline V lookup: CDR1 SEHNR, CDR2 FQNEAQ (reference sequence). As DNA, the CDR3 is TGTGCCAGCAGCCGGGCGGGTGGGGGTAGTAGTTATGGCTACACCTTC. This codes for CASSRAGGGSSYGYTF.

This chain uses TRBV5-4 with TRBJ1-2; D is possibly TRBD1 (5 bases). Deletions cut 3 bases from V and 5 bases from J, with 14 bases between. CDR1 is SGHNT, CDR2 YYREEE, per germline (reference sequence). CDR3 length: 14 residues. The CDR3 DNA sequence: TGTGCCAGCAGCTCGGGACCGGCGGTTTATGGCTACACCTTC. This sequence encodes CASSSGPAVYGYTF. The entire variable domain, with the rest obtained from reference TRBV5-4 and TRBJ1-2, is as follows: ETGVTQSPTHLIKTRGQQVTLRCSSQSGHNTVSWYQQALGQGPQFIFQYYREEENGRGNFPPRFSGLQFPNYSSELNVNALELDDSALYLCASSSGPAVYGYTFGSGTRLTVV.

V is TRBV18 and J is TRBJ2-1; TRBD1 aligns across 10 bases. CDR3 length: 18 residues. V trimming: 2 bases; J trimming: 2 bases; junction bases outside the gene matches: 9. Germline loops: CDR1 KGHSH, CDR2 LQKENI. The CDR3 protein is CASSPNQGTGATYNEQFF. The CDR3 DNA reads TGTGCCAGCTCACCAAATCAAGGGACAGGGGCAACCTACAATGAGCAGTTCTTC.

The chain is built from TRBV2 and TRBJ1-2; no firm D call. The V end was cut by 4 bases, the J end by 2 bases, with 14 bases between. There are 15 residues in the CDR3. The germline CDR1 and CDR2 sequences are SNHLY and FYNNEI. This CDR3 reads CASSVDPRPNYGYTF. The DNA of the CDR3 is TGTGCCAGCAGTGTGGACCCCCGGCCCAACTATGGCTACACCTTC.

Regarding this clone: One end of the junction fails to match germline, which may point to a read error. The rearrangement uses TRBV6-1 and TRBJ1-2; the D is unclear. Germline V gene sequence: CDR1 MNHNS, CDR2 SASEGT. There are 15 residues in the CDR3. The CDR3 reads CASREVVGLAGVYTF. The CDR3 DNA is TGTGCCAGCAGGGAAGTCGTGGGCCTTGCTGGTGTCTACACCTTC.